This T cell receptor beta chain was retrieved from a study of CXCR3-negative and CXCR3-positive naive CD8 T cells. Findings of the study overall: Both naive subsets, CXCR3-negative and CXCR3-positive, displayed similar TRBV-TRBJ usage, unlike memory cells. Similar levels of surface CD5 were seen between naive subsets; TCR strength was inferred from TRB CDR3 properties.

A remark on this clonotype: The target antigen is unknown.

Via 5' RACE with UMI labels, TRB cDNA libraries were prepared. TCRdb reanalyzed the 5' RACE reads, giving one entry per CDR3 protein sequence and no DNA. Its listing shows approximately 83,000 distinct CDR3 sequences. The CDR3 loop spans 13 amino acids. Germline CDR1 is SQVTM and CDR2 is ANQGSEA. Sequenced: naive CXCR3- CD8+ T cells from blood. Sample subset: CD45RO-CCR7+CD27+CD95- naive CD8+ T cells lacking CXCR3 (TNR3-). The chain couples TRBV29-1 to TRBJ1-5. The clonotype originates from a human donor in good health. Some clones in this sample may be carry-over from other donors' samples. The CDR3 here is CSALGAGGQPQHF.